The 25 T cell receptor beta chains below were found in one sample sequenced in a study of OX40 agonist ivuxolimab in advanced cancers. Measured with immunoSEQ multiplex PCR; TCRdb has only the in-frame clones, and not every one. The sample carries some 45,000 clones, roughly 90% recorded once. This specimen consisted of CD4+ or CD8+ T cells sorted from blood, obtained in a trial of the OX40 agonist ivuxolimab. These receptors were collected from an adult with an advanced solid tumor such as melanoma, head and neck, liver or kidney cancer.

The chain recombines TRBV4-2 with TRBJ2-1, with 8 bases that match TRBD2. The CDR3 is 17 amino acids. The germline CDR1 and CDR2 sequences are LGHNA and YNFKEQ. V lost 1 base, J lost 2 bases, and 7 bases stayed unmatched. As DNA, the CDR3 is TGTGCCAGCAGCCAAGTCAGTACGGGGGGGCCCTACAATGAGCAGTTCTTC. Its protein product is CASSQVSTGGPYNEQFF.

Notes on this clone: Different DNA sequences within this sample yield the same CDR3. V usage is TRBV5-1 and J usage is TRBJ2-1; D may be TRBD2 (6 bases). CDR1 and CDR2 from the germline V gene are SGHRS and YFSETQ. V was trimmed by 2 bases and J by 3 bases, leaving 15 bases between them. The CDR3 is 16 residues long. Here the CDR3 reads CASSFLVAEIYNEQFF. As DNA, the CDR3 is TGCGCCAGCAGCTTCCTTGTAGCGGAAATCTACAATGAGCAGTTCTTC.

The CDR3 DNA is TGTGCCAGCAGTTTTGGGGCGGACAATCAGCCCCAGCATTTT. The encoded protein is CASSFGADNQPQHF. J is TRBJ1-5 and V is TRBV28, with a tentative D call TRBD1 (5 bases). The germline V gene has CDR1 MDHEN and CDR2 SYDVKM. The V end was cut by 3 bases, the J end by 3 bases, with 9 bases between. This CDR3 has 14 amino acids. Complete variable domain (other parts from reference TRBV28 and TRBJ1-5): DVKVTQSSRYLVKRTGEKVFLECVQDMDHENMFWYRQDPGLGLRLIYFSYDVKMKEKGDIPEGYSVSREKKERFSLILESASTNQTSMYLCASSFGADNQPQHFGDGTRLSIL.

The chain has TRBV5-4 and TRBJ2-7; no definite D call. The CDR3 sequence is 15 residues long. V was pared by 4 bases and J by 7 bases, with 21 bases between. CDR1 is SGHNT and CDR2 is YYREEE in the germline V gene (reference sequence). CDR3 nucleotide sequence: TGTGCCAGCAGCCAAGAGCTTGGTTTGGTGAGGGAGCAGTACTTC. It translates to CASSQELGLVREQYF.

J is TRBJ1-1 and V is TRBV15, with no clear D. The CDR3 extends over 13 amino acids. Germline CDR1 and CDR2: LNHNV and YYDKDF (reference sequence). V lost 5 bases to trimming and J lost 2 bases, with 9 bases between them. The chain's CDR3 is CATSRVLNTEAFF. In DNA form, the CDR3 reads TGTGCCACCAGCCGAGTTTTAAACACTGAAGCTTTCTTT.

The chain combines TRBV29-1 with TRBJ2-5, with TRBD2 matching over 11 bases. With 6 bases clipped from V and 4 bases from J, the junction kept 16 bases outside the gene matches. From germline, CDR1 is SQVTM and CDR2 ANQGSEA. The CDR3 sequence is 17 residues long. CDR3 protein: CSVPDVLAGGPGETQYF. The CDR3 region has the DNA TGCAGCGTCCCTGACGTTCTAGCGGGGGGACCTGGAGAGACCCAGTACTTC. Full variable domain (missing parts from reference TRBV29-1 and TRBJ2-5): SAVISQKPSRDICQRGTSLTIQCQVDSQVTMMFWYRQQPGQSLTLIATANQGSEATYESGFVIDKFPISRPNLTFSTLTVSNMSPEDSSIYLCSVPDVLAGGPGETQYFGPGTRLLVL.

The CDR3 spells CASSMTGEVGPQHF. In DNA form, the CDR3 reads TGTGCCAGCAGCATGACAGGGGAGGTTGGGCCCCAGCATTTT. This chain joins TRBV7-9 and TRBJ1-5, with 8 positions matching TRBD1. The CDR3 is made up of 14 amino acids. Germline values: CDR1 SEHNR, CDR2 FQNEAQ (reference sequence). V shed 5 bases, J shed 9 bases, and the junction held 9 bases outside the gene matches.

The gene calls are TRBV9 and TRBJ1-4; D is unclear. Germline assignment: CDR1 SGDLS and CDR2 YYNGEE. Trimming removed 4 bases from V and 7 bases from J, with 14 bases in between. The CDR3 runs 14 residues. The DNA of the CDR3 is TGTGCCAGCAGCCCGGGAGGGCTTGGTGAAAAACTGTTTTTT. This codes for CASSPGGLGEKLFF.

The sample holds a few counts of this clone. The chain employs TRBV7-8 and TRBJ2-7; TRBD2 matches 13 bases. With V trimmed by 5 bases and J by 2 bases, 3 bases remained unmatched. Germline V gene lookup returns CDR1 SGHVS and CDR2 FQNEAQ. This CDR3 is 15 amino acids long. CDR3 protein: CASSPTSGRTYEQYF. The CDR3 DNA reads as TGTGCCAGCAGCCCGACTAGCGGGAGGACCTACGAGCAGTACTTC.

The rearrangement uses TRBV19 and TRBJ2-3, with TRBD1 matching 7 bases. The CDR3 has 15 residues. After removal of 3 bases from V and 3 bases from J, the junction contained 6 bases not matched to a gene. CDR1 and CDR2 (germline): LNHDA, SQIVND (reference sequence). CDR3 coding DNA: TGTGCCAGTAGTATCACAGGGGCTTTTACAGATACGCAGTATTTT. This gives the protein CASSITGAFTDTQYF. Complete variable domain (other parts from reference TRBV19 and TRBJ2-3): DGGITQSPKYLFRKEGQNVTLSCEQNLNHDAMYWYRQDPGQGLRLIYYSQIVNDFQKGDIAEGYSVSREKKESFPLTVTSAQKNPTAFYLCASSITGAFTDTQYFGPGTRLTVL.

The rearrangement uses TRBV25-1 and TRBJ2-3; D is unresolved. V shed 6 bases and J shed 5 bases, with 6 bases lying between them. CDR3 size: 11 residues. From germline, CDR1 is MGHDK and CDR2 SYGVNS. The CDR3 loop reads CASRLGDTQYF. As DNA, the CDR3 is TGTGCCAGCAGGCTAGGAGATACGCAGTATTTT.

This chain uses TRBV9 with TRBJ2-3; 10 bases fit TRBD2. The CDR3 has 15 residues. The V gene's germline CDR1 is SGDLS and CDR2 YYNGEE. Trimming cost V 1 base and J 4 bases; bases outside gene matches: 3. CDR3 residues: CASSVYSGRSDTQYF. For the CDR3, the DNA is TGTGCCAGCAGCGTATATAGCGGGAGGTCAGATACGCAGTATTTT.

This clone was counted a single time. The V and J genes are TRBV14 and TRBJ2-2; no clear D. The CDR3 is made up of 16 amino acids. Trimming left V 0 bases short and J 4 bases short, with 12 bases between. Germline lookup yields CDR1 SGHDN and CDR2 FVKESK. CDR3 in amino acids: CASSQERGTITGELFF. The DNA for the CDR3 is TGTGCCAGCAGCCAAGAACGCGGTACGATCACCGGGGAGCTGTTTTTT.

The J gene is TRBJ1-1, the V gene TRBV19; D gene ambiguous. Germline CDR1 and CDR2: LNHDA and SQIVND (reference sequence). This CDR3 spans 15 amino acids. Between the trimmed V and J ends, which lost 5 bases and 1 base, there was a span of 14 bases. CDR3 sequence reads: CASSAGILRNTEAFF. Here the CDR3 DNA reads TGTGCCAGTAGTGCCGGGATCCTGAGGAACACTGAAGCTTTCTTT.

The genes are TRBV4-2 and TRBJ1-2, with unresolved D. The germline V gene encodes CDR1 LGHNA and CDR2 YNFKEQ. V was shortened by 2 bases and J by 4 bases, with 14 bases between the two germline ends. This CDR3 is built from 15 residues. The CDR3: CASSQNRDPVYGYTF. CDR3 nucleotide sequence: TGTGCCAGCAGCCAAAACCGGGATCCTGTCTATGGCTACACCTTC.

This clone was observed a single time. The rearrangement uses TRBV28 and TRBJ1-5; D gene ambiguous. Germline CDR1 reads MDHEN; CDR2 reads SYDVKM. V lost 1 base, J lost 4 bases, and 8 bases lay in between. The length of the CDR3 is 14 residues. CDR3 loop: CASSLFEANQPQHF. CDR3 nucleotide sequence: TGTGCCAGCAGTTTATTTGAGGCTAATCAGCCCCAGCATTTT.

There are a few counts of this clone. V gene TRBV2 combines with J gene TRBJ1-1, with a possible D match to TRBD1 (6 bases). V was clipped by 1 base and J by 3 bases, with 12 bases between them. Looked up from germline, CDR1 is SNHLY and CDR2 is FYNNEI. The CDR3 is 15 residues long. The CDR3 DNA is TGTGCCAGCAGTGAAGGTGGAGGGACATACACTGAAGCTTTCTTT. Translating it yields CASSEGGGTYTEAFF.

The chain employs TRBV5-3 and TRBJ1-1; perhaps TRBD1 as D (5 bases). TRBV5-3 is placed among ORFs of uncertain function. Between the trimmed V and J ends, which lost 4 bases and 4 bases, there was a span of 20 bases. CDR3 size: 16 residues. CDR3 DNA: TGTGCCAGAAGCCCAAACTACGGGCAGGGTCGCACTGAAGCTTTCTTT. The encoded protein is CARSPNYGQGRTEAFF.

The gene calls are TRBV18 and TRBJ2-3, with 10 bases identical to TRBD1. V dropped 6 bases and J dropped 4; count of bases not matched to a gene: 7. The germline CDR1 and CDR2 sequences are KGHSH and LQKENI. The CDR3 is made up of 15 amino acids. This CDR3 is CASSRPGQGSDTQYF. In nucleotides, the CDR3 is TGTGCCAGCTCTCGCCCGGGACAGGGGTCAGATACGCAGTATTTT.

This clone showed up just a few times. This chain uses TRBV28 with TRBJ1-2; D is possibly TRBD1 (5 bases). V lost 4 bases and J lost 4, with 13 bases in between. CDR1 is MDHEN, CDR2 SYDVKM, per germline. This CDR3 is built from 14 residues. The CDR3 DNA follows: TGTGCCAGCAGTTGGCCCGGGACCGGCTATGGCTACACCTTC. Protein sequence: CASSWPGTGYGYTF.

The CDR3, as DNA: TGTGCCAGCAGCGCTTCTGGCTCGGGGGGCACTGAAGCTTTCTTT. Residues: CASSASGSGGTEAFF. The chain couples TRBV9 to TRBJ1-1, with D maybe TRBD1 (5 bases). Germline V gene lookup returns CDR1 SGDLS and CDR2 YYNGEE. V was clipped by 3 bases and J by 4 bases, with 16 bases between them. This CDR3 has 15 residues.

This clone was observed once. The chain links TRBV5-4 to TRBJ2-3; 10 bases match TRBD2. Per germline, CDR1 SGHNT and CDR2 YYREEE (reference sequence). V shed 0 bases and J 6 bases; nucleotides not matched to a gene: 10. This CDR3 contains 17 residues. As DNA, the CDR3 is TGTGCCAGCAGCTTGGTACCAAGGACTAGCGGAAGGGATACGCAGTATTTT. This translates into CASSLVPRTSGRDTQYF. The full variable domain, with the rest looked up from reference TRBV5-4 and TRBJ2-3, is ETGVTQSPTHLIKTRGQQVTLRCSSQSGHNTVSWYQQALGQGPQFIFQYYREEENGRGNFPPRFSGLQFPNYSSELNVNALELDDSALYLCASSLVPRTSGRDTQYFGPGTRLTVL.

V and J are TRBV25-1 and TRBJ2-6; D is ambiguous. This CDR3 has 12 residues. Between the trimmed V and J ends, which lost 10 bases and 0 bases, there was a span of 4 bases. CDR1 MGHDK and CDR2 SYGVNS come from the germline V gene. CDR3 protein: CATRSGANVLTF. CDR3 DNA: TGTGCCACCCGCTCTGGGGCCAACGTCCTGACTTTC. Drawing the rest from reference TRBV25-1 and TRBJ2-6, the complete variable domain is EADIYQTPRYLVIGTGKKITLECSQTMGHDKMYWYQQDPGMELHLIHYSYGVNSTEKGDLSSESTVSRIRTEHFPLTLESARPSHTSQYLCATRSGANVLTFGAGSRLTVL.

This CDR3 reads CASSPPAGLDSYEQYF. The CDR3 nucleotides read TGTGCCAGCTCACCACCCGCCGGACTAGATTCCTACGAGCAGTACTTC. The chain has TRBV18 and TRBJ2-7; 7 bases line up with TRBD2. V lost 0 bases, J lost 1 base, and 6 bases stayed unmatched. CDR3 length equals 16 residues. Germline V lookup: CDR1 KGHSH, CDR2 LQKENI.

The V call is TRBV9, the J call TRBJ2-1; TRBD1 matches at 7 bases. J gave up 5 bases and V 2 bases, and 7 bases lay outside the gene matches. CDR1 and CDR2 from the germline V gene are SGDLS and YYNGEE. The CDR3 spans 15 residues. In nucleotides, the CDR3 is TGTGCCAGCAGCGTCCGGGACAGCGGTAACAATGAGCAGTTCTTC. This sequence encodes CASSVRDSGNNEQFF.